Detailed here is one T cell receptor (beta chain). What it binds is unknown. The sample originates from a study of radiation and T cells in renal cell carcinoma. Documented time point: baseline pretreatment blood. Treatment noted: 15 Gy SBRT to primary tumor, nephrectomy 4 weeks later. Clear cell pathology was present in this patient's renal cell carcinoma. CDR3 length equals 15 residues. V shed 2 bases and J shed 5 bases, with 16 bases lying between them. Germline assignment: CDR1 SGHVS and CDR2 FQNEAQ. Study conclusions and caveats: In blood, top tumor clones expanded by 2 weeks, shrinking by 4.

Data came from immunoSEQ multiplex PCR; TCRdb stores just in-frame clones and leaves some out. Among just over 95,000 clones listed, around nine tenths were seen once. The sequences come from blood, collected from a patient whose treatment included radiotherapy and nephrectomy. The TCR originated in a man aged 45-65 years with renal cell carcinoma. The chain links TRBV7-8 to TRBJ2-7; unclear D gene. CDR3 residues: CASSLSRAQENEQYF. Written as DNA, the CDR3 is TGTGCCAGCAGCTTAAGTCGCGCCCAAGAGAACGAGCAGTACTTC.